This T cell receptor (beta chain) comes out of a study of cytomegalovirus exposure and HLA in healthy donors. Study observations and caveats: Association of some 18,000 TCR beta sequences with HLA alleles was found at 0.05 false discovery rate in a later analysis. Analysis performed later showed TCR beta chains linked to HLA being more clonally expanded than equally common others.

As regards this clone: Its target is not known.

V dropped 1 base and J dropped 6; count of bases not matched to a gene: 2. Germline-derived CDR1 and CDR2 are SEHNR and FQNEAQ (reference sequence). The CDR3 loop spans 14 amino acids. PCR used 60 Vbeta primers and 13 Jbeta primers. Profiling relied on immunoSEQ multiplex PCR, and the TCRdb table lists in-frame clones only, not all of them. The sample table includes approximately 96,000 clones. Sample: PBMCs. V and J are TRBV7-9 and TRBJ2-7; 11 bases are shared with TRBD1. This sequence originates from a girl aged 5-17 years in good health and CMV-seropositive. DNA for the CDR3: TGTGCCAGCAGCTTAGGGGGACAGGGGGGCGAGCAGTACTTC. Translating it yields CASSLGGQGGEQYF.